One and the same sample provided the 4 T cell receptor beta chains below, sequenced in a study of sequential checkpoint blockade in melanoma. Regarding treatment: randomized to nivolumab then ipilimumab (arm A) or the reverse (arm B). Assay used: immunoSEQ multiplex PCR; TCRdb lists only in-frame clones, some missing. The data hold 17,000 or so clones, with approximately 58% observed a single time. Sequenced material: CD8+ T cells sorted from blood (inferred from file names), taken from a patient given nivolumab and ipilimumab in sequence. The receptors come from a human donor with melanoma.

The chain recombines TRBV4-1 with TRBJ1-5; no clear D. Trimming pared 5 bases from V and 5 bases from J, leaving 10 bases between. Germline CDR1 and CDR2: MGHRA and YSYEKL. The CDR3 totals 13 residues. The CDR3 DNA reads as TGCGCCAGCAGCTCTACGGCGGATCAGCCCCAGCATTTT. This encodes CASSSTADQPQHF.

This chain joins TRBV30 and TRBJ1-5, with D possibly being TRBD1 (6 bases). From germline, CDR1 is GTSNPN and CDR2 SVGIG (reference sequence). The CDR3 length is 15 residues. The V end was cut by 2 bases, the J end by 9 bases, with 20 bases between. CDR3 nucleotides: TGTGCCTGGAGTACCCCCCCACAGGGCTTCGGGCCCCAGCATTTT. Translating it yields CAWSTPPQGFGPQHF.

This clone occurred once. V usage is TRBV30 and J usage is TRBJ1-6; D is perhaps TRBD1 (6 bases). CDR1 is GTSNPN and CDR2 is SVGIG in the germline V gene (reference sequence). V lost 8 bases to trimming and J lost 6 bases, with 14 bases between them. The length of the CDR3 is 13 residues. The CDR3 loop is CAGGGDFNSPLHF. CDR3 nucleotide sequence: TGTGCCGGGGGGGGCGATTTTAATTCACCCCTCCACTTT.

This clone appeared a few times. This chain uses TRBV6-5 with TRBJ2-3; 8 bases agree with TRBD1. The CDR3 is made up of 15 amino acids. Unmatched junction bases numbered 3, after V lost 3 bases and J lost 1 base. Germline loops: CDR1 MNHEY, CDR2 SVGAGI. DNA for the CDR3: TGTGCCAGCAGTTATCTGACAGGGGGCACAGATACGCAGTATTTT. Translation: CASSYLTGGTDTQYF.